Sequencing of this TCR beta chain was carried out in a study of regulatory T cells in long-lasting Graves disease. Relying on iRepertoire HTBI primers and Arm-PCR of CDR3 regions, the team built TCR beta libraries. In TCRdb, the multiplex PCR reads were re-called with MiXCR into one record per CDR3 protein. The sample holds about 460,000 distinct CDR3 sequences, 20% to 25% seen once. The V gene's germline CDR1 is SEHNR and CDR2 FQNEAQ (reference sequence). The V end was cut by 5 bases, the J end by 4 bases, with 11 bases between. The CDR3 length is 14 residues. The time point was: persistent/refractory GD, antithyroid drugs over 5 years with positive TRAb. Following extraction of RNA from PBMCs, that RNA was used to make the TCR library.

This chain links TRBV7-9 with TRBJ1-4; D is unclear. The source material was peripheral blood mononuclear cells (PBMCs), sampled when the disease was refractory, from a patient treated with antithyroid drugs. This sequence originates from a female donor with Graves disease. The CDR3 sequence is CASSPLRGNEKLFF. DNA of the CDR3: TGTGCCAGCAGCCCCCTTCGGGGTAATGAAAAACTGTTTTTT. Based on the CDR3 plus reference TRBV7-9 and TRBJ1-4, the full variable domain is DTGVSQNPRHKITKRGQNVTFRCDPISEHNRLYWYRQTLGQGPEFLTYFQNEAQLEKSRLLSDRFSAERPKGSFSTLEIQRTEQGDSAMYLCASSPLRGNEKLFFGSGTQLSVL.